This T cell receptor (beta chain) stems from a study of neurological immune-mediated disorders. General study findings and limits: The level of TCR clonal expansion was highest in patients with HTLV-1-associated myelopathy and lowest in multiple sclerosis, where it fell below the level seen in healthy controls.

Germline CDR1 SGHRS, CDR2 YFSETQ. CDR3 length equals 14 residues. The trim removed 2 bases at V and 4 bases at J, leaving 3 bases unmatched. The cDNA came from 5'RACE with 10-nucleotide random UMIs. The yield of each sequencing run was over 170 million TCR-beta sequences from 15-18 subjects. TCRdb processed the 5' RACE reads anew with MiXCR; each CDR3 protein has one entry. The sample records about 39,000 distinct CDR3 sequences, approximately 7% being singletons. This clonotype has at least ten counts. Its antigen remains unknown. The cell input for sorted libraries was some 1 million, and those cells were CD4+ or CD8+ T cells.

This chain uses TRBV5-1 with TRBJ2-3; 8 bases agree with TRBD2. The sequencing sample was made of CD4+ T cells from blood. The source of this sequence is a man aged 50 to 60 in good health. CDR3 coding DNA: TGCGCCAGCAGCTTCGGGACTAGTTCAGATACGCAGTATTTT. Translating it yields CASSFGTSSDTQYF.